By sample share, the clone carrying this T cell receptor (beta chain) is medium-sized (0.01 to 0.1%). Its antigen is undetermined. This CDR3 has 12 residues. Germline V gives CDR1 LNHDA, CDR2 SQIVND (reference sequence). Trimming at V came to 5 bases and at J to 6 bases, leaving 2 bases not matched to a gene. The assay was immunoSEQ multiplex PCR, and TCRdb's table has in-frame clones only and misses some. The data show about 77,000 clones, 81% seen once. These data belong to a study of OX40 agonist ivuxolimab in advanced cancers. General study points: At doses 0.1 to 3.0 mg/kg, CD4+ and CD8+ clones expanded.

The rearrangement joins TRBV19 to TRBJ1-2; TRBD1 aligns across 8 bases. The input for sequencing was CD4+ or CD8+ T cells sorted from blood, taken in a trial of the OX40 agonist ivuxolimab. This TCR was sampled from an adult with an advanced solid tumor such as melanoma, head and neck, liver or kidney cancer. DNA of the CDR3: TGTGCCAGTAGTCAGGGGGCGCATGGCTACACCTTC. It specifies CASSQGAHGYTF.